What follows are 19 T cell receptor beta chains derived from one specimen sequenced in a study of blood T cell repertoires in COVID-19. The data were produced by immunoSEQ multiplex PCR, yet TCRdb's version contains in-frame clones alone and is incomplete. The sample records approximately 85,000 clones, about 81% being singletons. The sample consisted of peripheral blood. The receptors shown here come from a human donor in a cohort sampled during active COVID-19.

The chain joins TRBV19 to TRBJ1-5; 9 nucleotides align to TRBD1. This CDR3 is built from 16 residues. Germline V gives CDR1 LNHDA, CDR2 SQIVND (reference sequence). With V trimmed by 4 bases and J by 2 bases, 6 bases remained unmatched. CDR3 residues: CASSKGTGIGNQPQHF. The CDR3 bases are TGTGCCAGTAGTAAGGGGACAGGGATTGGCAATCAGCCCCAGCATTTT.

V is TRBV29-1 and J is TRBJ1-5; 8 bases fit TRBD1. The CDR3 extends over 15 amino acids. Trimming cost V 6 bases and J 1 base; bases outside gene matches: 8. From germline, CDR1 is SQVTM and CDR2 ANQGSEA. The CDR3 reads CSVGPGTGSNQPQHF. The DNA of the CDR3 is TGCAGCGTCGGGCCCGGGACAGGAAGCAATCAGCCCCAGCATTTT.

CDR3: CASSHLYEQFF. The CDR3 DNA is TGCGCCAGCAGCCATCTTTATGAGCAGTTCTTC. This sequence joins TRBV4-1 and TRBJ2-1; D uncertain. Germline V gene sequence: CDR1 MGHRA, CDR2 YSYEKL. The CDR3 is 11 amino acids. V lost 3 bases, J lost 8 bases, and 5 bases lay in between.

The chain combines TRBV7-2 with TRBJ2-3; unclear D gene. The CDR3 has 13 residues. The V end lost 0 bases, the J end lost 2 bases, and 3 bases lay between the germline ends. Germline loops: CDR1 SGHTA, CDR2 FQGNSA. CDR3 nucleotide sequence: TGTGCCAGCAGCTTAGCGTACACAGATACGCAGTATTTT. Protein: CASSLAYTDTQYF. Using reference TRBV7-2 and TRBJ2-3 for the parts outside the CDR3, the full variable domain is GAGVSQSPSNKVTEKGKDVELRCDPISGHTALYWYRQSLGQGLEFLIYFQGNSAPDKSGLPSDRFSAERTGGSVSTLTIQRTQQEDSAVYLCASSLAYTDTQYFGPGTRLTVL.

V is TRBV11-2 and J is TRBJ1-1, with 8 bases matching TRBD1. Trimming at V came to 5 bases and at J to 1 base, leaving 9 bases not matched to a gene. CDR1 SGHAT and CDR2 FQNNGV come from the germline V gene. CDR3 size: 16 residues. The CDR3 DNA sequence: TGTGCCAGCAGCCTATTTCACAGGGGGGGGAACACTGAAGCTTTCTTT. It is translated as CASSLFHRGGNTEAFF. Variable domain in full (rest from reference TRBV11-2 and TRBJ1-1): EAGVAQSPRYKIIEKRQSVAFWCNPISGHATLYWYQQILGQGPKLLIQFQNNGVVDDSQLPKDRFSAERLKGVDSTLKIQPAKLEDSAVYLCASSLFHRGGNTEAFFGQGTRLTVV.

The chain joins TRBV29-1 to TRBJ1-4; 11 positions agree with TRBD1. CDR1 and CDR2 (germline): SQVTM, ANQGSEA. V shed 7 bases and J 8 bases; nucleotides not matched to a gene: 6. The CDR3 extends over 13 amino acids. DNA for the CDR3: TGCAGCGCCACGGGACAGGGGGTCGAAAAACTGTTTTTT. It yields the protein CSATGQGVEKLFF. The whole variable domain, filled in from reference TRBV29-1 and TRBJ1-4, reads SAVISQKPSRDICQRGTSLTIQCQVDSQVTMMFWYRQQPGQSLTLIATANQGSEATYESGFVIDKFPISRPNLTFSTLTVSNMSPEDSSIYLCSATGQGVEKLFFGSGTQLSVL.

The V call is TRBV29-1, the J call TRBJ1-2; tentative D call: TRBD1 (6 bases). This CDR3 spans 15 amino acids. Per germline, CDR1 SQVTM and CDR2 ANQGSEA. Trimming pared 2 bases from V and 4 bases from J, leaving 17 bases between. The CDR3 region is CSVEIWGGAGYGYTF. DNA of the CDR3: TGCAGCGTTGAAATTTGGGGGGGCGCCGGCTATGGCTACACCTTC.

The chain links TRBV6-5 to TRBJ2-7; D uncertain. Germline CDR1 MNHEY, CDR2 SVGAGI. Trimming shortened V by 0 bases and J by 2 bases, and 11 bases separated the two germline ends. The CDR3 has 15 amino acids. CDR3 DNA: TGTGCCAGCAGTTACTCGCTGGGCAGCCCCTACGAGCAGTACTTC. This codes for CASSYSLGSPYEQYF.

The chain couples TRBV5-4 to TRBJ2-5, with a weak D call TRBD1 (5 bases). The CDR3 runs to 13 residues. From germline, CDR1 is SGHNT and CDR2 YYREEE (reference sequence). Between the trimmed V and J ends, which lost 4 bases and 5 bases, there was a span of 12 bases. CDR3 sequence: CASSRRGGETQYF. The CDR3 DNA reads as TGTGCCAGCAGCCGAAGGGGTGGGGAGACCCAGTACTTC.

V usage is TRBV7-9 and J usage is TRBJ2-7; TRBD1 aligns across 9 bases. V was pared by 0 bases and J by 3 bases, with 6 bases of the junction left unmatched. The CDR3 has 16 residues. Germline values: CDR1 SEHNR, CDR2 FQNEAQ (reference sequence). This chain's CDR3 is CASSLAGGQGGYEQYF. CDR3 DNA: TGTGCCAGCAGCTTAGCGGGGGGACAGGGCGGCTACGAGCAGTACTTC.

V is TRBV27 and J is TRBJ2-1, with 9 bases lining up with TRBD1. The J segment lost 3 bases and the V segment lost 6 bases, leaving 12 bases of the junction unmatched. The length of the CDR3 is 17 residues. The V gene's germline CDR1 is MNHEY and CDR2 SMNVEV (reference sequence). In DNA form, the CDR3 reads TGTGCCAGCAGCCTACGTCCAACAGGGGGCAGCTACAATGAGCAGTTCTTC. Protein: CASSLRPTGGSYNEQFF.

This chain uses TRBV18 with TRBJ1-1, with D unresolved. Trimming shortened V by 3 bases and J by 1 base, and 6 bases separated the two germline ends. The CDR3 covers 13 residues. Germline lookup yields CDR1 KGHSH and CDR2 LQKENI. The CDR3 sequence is CASSPSKNTEAFF. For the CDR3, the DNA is TGTGCCAGCTCACCTTCTAAGAACACTGAAGCTTTCTTT.

Here the CDR3 reads CASRPLTGRNSPLHF. CDR3 DNA: TGTGCCAGTAGACCTCTGACAGGAAGGAATTCACCCCTCCACTTT. This chain joins TRBV19 and TRBJ1-6, with D tentatively TRBD1 (6 bases). Germline CDR1 and CDR2: LNHDA and SQIVND (reference sequence). This CDR3 is built from 15 residues. Trimming pared 6 bases from V and 7 bases from J, leaving 16 bases between.

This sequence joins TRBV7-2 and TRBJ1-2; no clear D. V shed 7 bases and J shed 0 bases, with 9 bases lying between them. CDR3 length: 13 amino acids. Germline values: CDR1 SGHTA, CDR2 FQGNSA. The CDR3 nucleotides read TGTGCCAGCAACCGGGTGGCTAACTATGGCTACACCTTC. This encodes CASNRVANYGYTF.

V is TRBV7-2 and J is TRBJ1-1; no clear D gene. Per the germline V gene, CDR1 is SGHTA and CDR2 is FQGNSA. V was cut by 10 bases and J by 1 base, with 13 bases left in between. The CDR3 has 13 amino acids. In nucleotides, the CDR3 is TGTGCCATTTCCGACGGAGGGAACACTGAAGCTTTCTTT. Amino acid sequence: CAISDGGNTEAFF.

DNA of the CDR3: TGTGCCAGCAGCTTACTTGCGACAGGGAGGAGTGGTTATGGCTACACCTTC. This translates into CASSLLATGRSGYGYTF. J is TRBJ1-2 and V is TRBV7-2; 7 positions match TRBD1. In germline, CDR1 is SGHTA, CDR2 FQGNSA. Trimming took 2 bases from V and 5 from J; bases not matched to a gene: 14. The CDR3 has 17 residues.

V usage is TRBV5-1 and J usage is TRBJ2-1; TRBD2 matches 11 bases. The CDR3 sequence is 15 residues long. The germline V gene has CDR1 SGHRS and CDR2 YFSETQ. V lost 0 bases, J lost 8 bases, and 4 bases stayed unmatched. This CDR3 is CASSLAGSGGDEQFF. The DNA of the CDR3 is TGCGCCAGCAGCTTGGCAGGTAGCGGGGGGGATGAGCAGTTCTTC.

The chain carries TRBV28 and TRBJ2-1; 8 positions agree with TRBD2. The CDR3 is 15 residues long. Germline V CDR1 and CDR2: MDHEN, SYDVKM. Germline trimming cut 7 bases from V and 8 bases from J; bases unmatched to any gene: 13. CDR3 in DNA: TGTGCCAGCATTGGTGGGGGGACTAGGGCCGATGAGCAGTTCTTC. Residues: CASIGGGTRADEQFF.

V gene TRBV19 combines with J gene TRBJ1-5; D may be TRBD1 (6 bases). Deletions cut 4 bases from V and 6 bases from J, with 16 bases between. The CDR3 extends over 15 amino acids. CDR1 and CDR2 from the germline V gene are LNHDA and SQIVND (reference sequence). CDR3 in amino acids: CASSTPGRGPQPQHF. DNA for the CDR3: TGTGCCAGTAGTACCCCGGGCAGGGGCCCTCAGCCCCAGCATTTT.